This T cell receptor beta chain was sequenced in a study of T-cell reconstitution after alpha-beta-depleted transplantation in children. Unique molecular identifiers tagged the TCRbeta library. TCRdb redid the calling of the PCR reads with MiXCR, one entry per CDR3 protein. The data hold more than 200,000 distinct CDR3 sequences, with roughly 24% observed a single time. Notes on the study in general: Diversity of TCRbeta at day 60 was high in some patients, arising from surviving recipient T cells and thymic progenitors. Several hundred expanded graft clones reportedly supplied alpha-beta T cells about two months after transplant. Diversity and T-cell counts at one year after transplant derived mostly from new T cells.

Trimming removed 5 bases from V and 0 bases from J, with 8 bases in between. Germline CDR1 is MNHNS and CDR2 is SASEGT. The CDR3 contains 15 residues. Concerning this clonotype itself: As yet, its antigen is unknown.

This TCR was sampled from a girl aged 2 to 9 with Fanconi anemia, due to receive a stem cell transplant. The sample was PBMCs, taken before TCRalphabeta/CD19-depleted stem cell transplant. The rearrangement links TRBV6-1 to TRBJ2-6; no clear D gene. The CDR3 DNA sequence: TGTGCCAGCAGTCGCCGCGACTCTGGGGCCAACGTCCTGACTTTC. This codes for CASSRRDSGANVLTF.